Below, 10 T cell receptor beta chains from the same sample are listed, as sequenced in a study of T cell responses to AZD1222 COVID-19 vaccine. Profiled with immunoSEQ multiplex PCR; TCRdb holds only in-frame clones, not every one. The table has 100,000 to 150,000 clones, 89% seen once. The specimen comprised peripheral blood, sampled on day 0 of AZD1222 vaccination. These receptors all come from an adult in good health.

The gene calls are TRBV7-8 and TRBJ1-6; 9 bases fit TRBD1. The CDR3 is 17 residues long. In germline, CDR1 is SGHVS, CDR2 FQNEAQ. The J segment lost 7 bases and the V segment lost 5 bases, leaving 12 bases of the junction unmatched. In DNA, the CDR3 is TGTGCCAGCAGCGTTAAGGTCCCGGGACAGGGCAATTCACCCCTCCACTTT. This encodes CASSVKVPGQGNSPLHF.

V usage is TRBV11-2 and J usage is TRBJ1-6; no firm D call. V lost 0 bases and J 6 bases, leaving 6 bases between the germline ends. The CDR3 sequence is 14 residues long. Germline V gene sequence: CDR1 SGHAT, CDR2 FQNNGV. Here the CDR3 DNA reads TGTGCCAGCAGCTTAGATCAGTTTAATTCACCCCTCCACTTT. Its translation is CASSLDQFNSPLHF.

The CDR3 sequence: CASSTTRTNSPLHF. The CDR3 DNA reads TGTGCCAGTAGTACAACACGGACAAATTCACCCCTCCACTTT. The rearrangement joins TRBV19 to TRBJ1-6; D perhaps matches TRBD1 (5 bases). In germline, CDR1 is LNHDA, CDR2 SQIVND (reference sequence). Trimming removed 4 bases from V and 7 bases from J, with 11 bases in between. The CDR3 spans 14 residues.

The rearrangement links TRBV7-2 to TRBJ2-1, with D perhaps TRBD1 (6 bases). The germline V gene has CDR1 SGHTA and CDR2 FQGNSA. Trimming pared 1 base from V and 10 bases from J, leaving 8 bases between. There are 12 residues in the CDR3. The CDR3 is CASSLVQGEQFF. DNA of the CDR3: TGTGCCAGCAGCTTAGTCCAGGGGGAGCAGTTCTTC. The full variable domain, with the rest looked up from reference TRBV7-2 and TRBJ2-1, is GAGVSQSPSNKVTEKGKDVELRCDPISGHTALYWYRQSLGQGLEFLIYFQGNSAPDKSGLPSDRFSAERTGGSVSTLTIQRTQQEDSAVYLCASSLVQGEQFFGPGTRLTVL.

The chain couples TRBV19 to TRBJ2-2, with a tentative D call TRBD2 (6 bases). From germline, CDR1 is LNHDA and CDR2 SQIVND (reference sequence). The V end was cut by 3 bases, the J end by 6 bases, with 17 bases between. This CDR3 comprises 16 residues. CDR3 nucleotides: TGTGCCAGTAGTATTGGGCGGGGTGGGGTGCCCGGGGAGCTGTTTTTT. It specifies CASSIGRGGVPGELFF.

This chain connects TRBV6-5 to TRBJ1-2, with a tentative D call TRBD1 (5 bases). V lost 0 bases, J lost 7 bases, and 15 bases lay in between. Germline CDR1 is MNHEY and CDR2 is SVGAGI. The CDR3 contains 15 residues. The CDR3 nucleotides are TGTGCCAGCAGTTACTCGGGACGGGACCCTTCTGGCTACACCTTC. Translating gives CASSYSGRDPSGYTF.

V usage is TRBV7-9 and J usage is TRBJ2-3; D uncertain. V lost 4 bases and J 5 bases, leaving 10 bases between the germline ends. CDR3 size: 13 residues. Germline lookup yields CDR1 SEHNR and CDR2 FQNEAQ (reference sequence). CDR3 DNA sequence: TGTGCCAGCAGCTCCACGACGGGAGATACGCAGTATTTT. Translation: CASSSTTGDTQYF.

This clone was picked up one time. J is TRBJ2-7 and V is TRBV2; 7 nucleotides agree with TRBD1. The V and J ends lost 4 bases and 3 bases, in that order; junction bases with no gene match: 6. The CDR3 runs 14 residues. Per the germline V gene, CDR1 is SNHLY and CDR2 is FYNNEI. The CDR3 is CASSGITGVYEQYF. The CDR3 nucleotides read TGTGCCAGCAGTGGGATAACAGGGGTCTACGAGCAGTACTTC.

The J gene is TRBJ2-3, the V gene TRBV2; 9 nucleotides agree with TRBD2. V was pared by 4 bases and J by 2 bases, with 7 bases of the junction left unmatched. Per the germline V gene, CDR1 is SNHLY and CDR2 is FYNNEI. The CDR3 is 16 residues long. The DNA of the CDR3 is TGTGCCAGCAGTGTTCTCGGCGGGGGGGCCACAGATACGCAGTATTTT. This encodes CASSVLGGGATDTQYF.

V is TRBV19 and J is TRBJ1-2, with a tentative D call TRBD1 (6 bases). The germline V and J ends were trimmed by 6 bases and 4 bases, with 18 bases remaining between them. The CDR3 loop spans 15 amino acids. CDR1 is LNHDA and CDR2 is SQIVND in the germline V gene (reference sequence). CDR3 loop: CASSRYPEGGYGYTF. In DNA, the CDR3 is TGTGCCAGTAGCCGATACCCGGAGGGGGGCTATGGCTACACCTTC.